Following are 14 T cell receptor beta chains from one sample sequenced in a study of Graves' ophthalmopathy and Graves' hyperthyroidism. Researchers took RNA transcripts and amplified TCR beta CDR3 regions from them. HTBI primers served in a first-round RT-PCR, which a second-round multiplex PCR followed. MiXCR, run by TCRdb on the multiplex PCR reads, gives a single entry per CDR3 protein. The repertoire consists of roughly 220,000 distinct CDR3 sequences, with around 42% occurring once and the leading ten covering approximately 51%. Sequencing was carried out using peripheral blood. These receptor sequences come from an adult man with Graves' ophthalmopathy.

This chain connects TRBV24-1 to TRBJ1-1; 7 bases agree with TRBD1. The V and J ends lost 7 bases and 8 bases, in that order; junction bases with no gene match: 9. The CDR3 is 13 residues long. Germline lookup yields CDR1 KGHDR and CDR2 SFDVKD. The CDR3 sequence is CATSMTGITEAFF. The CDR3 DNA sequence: TGTGCCACCAGCATGACAGGGATAACAGAAGCTTTCTTT.

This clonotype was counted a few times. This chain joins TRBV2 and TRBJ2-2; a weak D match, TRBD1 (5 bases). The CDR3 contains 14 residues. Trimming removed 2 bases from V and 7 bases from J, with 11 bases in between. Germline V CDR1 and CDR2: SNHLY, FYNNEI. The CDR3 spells CASSEPQVGGELFF. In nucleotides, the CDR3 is TGTGCCAGCAGTGAACCACAGGTCGGCGGGGAGCTGTTTTTT.

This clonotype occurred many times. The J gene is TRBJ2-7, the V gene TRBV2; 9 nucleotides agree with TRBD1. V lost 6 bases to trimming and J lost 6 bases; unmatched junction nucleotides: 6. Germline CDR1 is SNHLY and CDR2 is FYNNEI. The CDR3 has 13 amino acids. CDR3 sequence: CASSRDRVTEQYF. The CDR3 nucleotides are TGTGCCAGCAGCAGGGACAGGGTTACCGAGCAGTACTTC.

Here the CDR3 DNA reads TGTGCCAGCAGTGACTCGGGGGAGAGCTCCTACGAGCAGTACTTC. This gives the protein CASSDSGESSYEQYF. V usage is TRBV6-4 and J usage is TRBJ2-7; D could derive from TRBD1 or TRBD2 (5 bases each). V dropped 0 bases and J dropped 0 bases, with 9 bases sitting between them. Germline V gene lookup returns CDR1 MRHNA and CDR2 SNTAGT. The CDR3 length is 15 residues.

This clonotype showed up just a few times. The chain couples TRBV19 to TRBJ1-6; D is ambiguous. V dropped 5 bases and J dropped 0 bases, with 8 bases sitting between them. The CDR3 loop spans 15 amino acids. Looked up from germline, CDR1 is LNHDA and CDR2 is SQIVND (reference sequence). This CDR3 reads CASSVLGSYNSPLHF. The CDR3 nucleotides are TGTGCCAGTAGTGTACTCGGCTCCTATAATTCACCCCTCCACTTT.

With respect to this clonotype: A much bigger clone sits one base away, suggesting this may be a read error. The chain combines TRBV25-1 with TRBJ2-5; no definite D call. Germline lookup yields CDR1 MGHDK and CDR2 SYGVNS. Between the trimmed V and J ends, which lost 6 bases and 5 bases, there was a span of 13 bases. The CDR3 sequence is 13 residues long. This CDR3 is CASSLGEAETQYF. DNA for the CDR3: TGTGCCAGCAGCTTAGGCGAGGCGGAGACCCAGTACTTC.

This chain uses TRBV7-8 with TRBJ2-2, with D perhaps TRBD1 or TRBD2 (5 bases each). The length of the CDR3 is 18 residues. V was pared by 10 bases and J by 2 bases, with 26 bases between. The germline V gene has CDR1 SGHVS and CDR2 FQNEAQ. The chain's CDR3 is CATRQVNPGTANTGELFF. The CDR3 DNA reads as TGTGCCACCCGGCAGGTTAATCCCGGGACCGCTAACACCGGGGAGCTGTTTTTT.

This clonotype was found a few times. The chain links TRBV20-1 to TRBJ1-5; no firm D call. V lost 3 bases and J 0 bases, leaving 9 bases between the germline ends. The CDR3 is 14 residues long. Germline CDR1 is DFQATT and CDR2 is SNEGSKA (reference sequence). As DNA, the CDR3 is TGCAGTGCTAGGTCTGGACTTAGCAATCAGCCCCAGCATTTT. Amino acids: CSARSGLSNQPQHF.

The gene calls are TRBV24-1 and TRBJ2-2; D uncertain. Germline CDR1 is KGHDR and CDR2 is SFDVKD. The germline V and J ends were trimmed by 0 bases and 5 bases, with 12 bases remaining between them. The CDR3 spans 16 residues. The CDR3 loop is CATSDLQVVGTGELFF. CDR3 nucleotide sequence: TGTGCCACCAGTGATTTGCAGGTTGTTGGAACCGGGGAGCTGTTTTTT.

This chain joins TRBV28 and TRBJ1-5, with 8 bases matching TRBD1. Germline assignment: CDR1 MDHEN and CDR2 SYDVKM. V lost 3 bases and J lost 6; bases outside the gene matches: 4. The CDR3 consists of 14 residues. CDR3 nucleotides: TGTGCCAGCAGTTTTGGACAGGGAGGTCAGCCCCAGCATTTT. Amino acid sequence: CASSFGQGGQPQHF.

In DNA, the CDR3 is TGTGCCAGCAGGACAGGGGGTGTAGAGACCCAGTACTTC. It is translated as CASRTGGVETQYF. The chain links TRBV28 to TRBJ2-5; the match to TRBD1 covers 9 bases. CDR3 size: 13 residues. Trimming at V came to 6 bases and at J to 4 bases, leaving 3 bases not matched to a gene. CDR1 is MDHEN, CDR2 SYDVKM, per germline.

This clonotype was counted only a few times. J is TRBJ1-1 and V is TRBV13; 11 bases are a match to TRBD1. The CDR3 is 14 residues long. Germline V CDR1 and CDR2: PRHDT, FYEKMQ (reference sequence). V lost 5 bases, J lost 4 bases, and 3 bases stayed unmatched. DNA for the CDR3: TGTGCCAGCAGCCCAGGGACAGGGGGCACTGAAGCTTTCTTT. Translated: CASSPGTGGTEAFF.

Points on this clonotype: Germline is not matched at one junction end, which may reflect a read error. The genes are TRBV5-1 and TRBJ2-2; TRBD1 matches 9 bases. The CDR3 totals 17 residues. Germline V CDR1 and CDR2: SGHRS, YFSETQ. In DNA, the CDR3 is TGCGCCAGCAGCGTGACAGGGGACAGGGCGAACGCCGGGGAGCTGTTTTTT. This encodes CASSVTGDRANAGELFF.

The CDR3, as DNA: TGCAGTGCTTCGGGGGCCGGTCAGCCCCAGCATTTT. As protein: CSASGAGQPQHF. This sequence joins TRBV20-1 and TRBJ1-5, with D possibly being TRBD1 (6 bases). The germline gives CDR1 DFQATT, CDR2 SNEGSKA (reference sequence). V lost 5 bases, J lost 6 bases, and 11 bases lay in between. CDR3 length equals 12 residues.